What follows are 26 T cell receptor beta chains derived from one specimen sequenced in a study of blood T cells in healthy people across ages. The use of a sample-barcoded 5' primer and a J-beta primer mix characterized a second PCR of about 7 to 12 cycles. MiXCR, applied by TCRdb to the 5' RACE reads, yields one record per CDR3 protein. The table includes fewer than 1 million distinct CDR3 sequences, under 45% detected once. Sequencing input: blood. These receptors came from a man aged 55-75 years in good health.

This clonotype was seen a single time. The chain has TRBV6-2 or TRBV6-3 and TRBJ1-2, with D hard to call. The length of the CDR3 is 15 residues. The V and J ends lost 2 bases and 2 bases respectively, with 12 bases between them. The germline V gene encodes CDR1 MNHEY and CDR2 SVGEGT. The CDR3 region has the DNA TGTGCCAGCAGTTACATTCAGGATCCGAACTATGGCTACACCTTC. Its protein is CASSYIQDPNYGYTF.

This clonotype has a count of ten or more. V usage is TRBV4-3 and J usage is TRBJ2-3; tentatively, D is TRBD1 (6 bases). The CDR3 totals 15 residues. Per the germline V gene, CDR1 is LGHNA and CDR2 is YSLEER. The germline V and J ends were trimmed by 1 base and 3 bases, with 11 bases remaining between them. The CDR3 protein is CASSQAGDGTDTQYF. Here the CDR3 DNA reads TGCGCCAGCAGCCAAGCAGGGGATGGAACAGATACGCAGTATTTT.

The chain joins TRBV27 to TRBJ2-1; 10 bases align to TRBD1. The germline gives CDR1 MNHEY, CDR2 SMNVEV (reference sequence). This CDR3 has 15 residues. With V trimmed by 5 bases and J by 10 bases, 11 bases remained unmatched. The CDR3 nucleotides read TGTGCCAGCAGTCTCTTTCCGACAGGGGGCTACGAGCAGTTCTTC. This sequence encodes CASSLFPTGGYEQFF.

Worth noting for this clonotype: The junction and the germline gene differ at one end; a read error may be behind it. This chain joins TRBV12-3 or TRBV12-4 and TRBJ2-7; tentatively, D is TRBD1 or TRBD2 (5 bases each). The CDR3 length is 16 residues. The CDR3 DNA sequence: TGTGCCGGCAGTTTCGGCTTCCAAGGGACGGTCTACGAGCAGTACTTC. This translates into CAGSFGFQGTVYEQYF.

V usage is TRBV6-5 and J usage is TRBJ2-1; tentative D call: TRBD2 (7 bases). Germline values: CDR1 MNHEY, CDR2 SVGAGI. V gave up 6 bases and J gave up 5 bases, with 20 bases separating them. The CDR3 runs 16 residues. In nucleotides, the CDR3 is TGTGCCAGCAGCCCCCCGGGGGCGGGGGTAGACAATGAGCAGTTCTTC. It yields the protein CASSPPGAGVDNEQFF.

The rearrangement links TRBV5-6 to TRBJ2-4, with D possibly TRBD2 on 5 matching bases. Judging by the DNA end, TRBJ2-5 fits better; the J call may be wrong. CDR3 length: 13 residues. CDR1 is SGHDT and CDR2 is YYEEEE in the germline V gene. CDR3 coding DNA: TGTGCCAGCAGCGGACGGGATCAAGAGACCCAGTACTTC. This codes for CASSGRDQETQYF.

This clonotype was recorded once. V usage is TRBV6-1 and J usage is TRBJ2-7, with 9 bases identical to TRBD1. This CDR3 comprises 16 residues. Germline V gene lookup returns CDR1 MNHNS and CDR2 SASEGT. V trimming: 10 bases; J trimming: 0 bases; junction bases outside the gene matches: 13. CDR3 loop: CATVPGQGSSSYEQYF. The CDR3 DNA sequence: TGTGCCACAGTCCCGGGACAGGGTTCGAGCTCCTACGAGCAGTACTTC.

The chain links TRBV4-3 to TRBJ2-3; D is unclear. The CDR3 is 13 residues long. The germline V gene encodes CDR1 LGHNA and CDR2 YSLEER. The V gene lost 1 base and the J gene lost 4 bases, with 6 bases spanning the gap. This CDR3 reads CASSQVISDTQYF. In DNA, the CDR3 is TGCGCCAGCAGCCAAGTTATTTCAGATACGCAGTATTTT.

The chain employs TRBV20-1 and TRBJ2-3; D is uncertain. The CDR3 runs to 16 residues. The germline V gene has CDR1 DFQATT and CDR2 SNEGSKA (reference sequence). Trimming removed 0 bases from V and 3 bases from J, with 16 bases in between. The CDR3 spells CSARDLLCGFTDTQYF. The CDR3 DNA reads as TGCAGTGCTAGAGATCTCCTTTGTGGGTTTACAGATACGCAGTATTTT.

The chain uses TRBV6-1 and TRBJ1-4; the D gene is possibly TRBD1 (5 bases). The CDR3 consists of 12 residues. The ends were cut back, 8 bases at V and 8 bases at J, with 12 bases in the middle. Germline assignment: CDR1 MNHNS and CDR2 SASEGT. The CDR3, as DNA: TGTGCCAGCGGACATACTCGGGAAAAACTGTTTTTT. It is translated as CASGHTREKLFF.

Worth noting for this clonotype: One junction end does not reproduce the germline sequence, and a read error may be involved. This chain uses TRBV6-1 with TRBJ2-3, with 9 bases matching TRBD2. The CDR3 has 19 residues. Germline V gene data show CDR1 as MNHNS and CDR2 as SASEGT. In nucleotides, the CDR3 is TGTACCAGCAGTGAATCGGTGGAGGGTAGCGGGGGTAGCACAGGTACGCAGTATTTT. This sequence encodes CTSSESVEGSGGSTGTQYF.

This clonotype has a handful of counts. The V and J genes are TRBV20-1 and TRBJ1-4, with 9 positions matching TRBD1. CDR1 and CDR2 (germline): DFQATT, SNEGSKA (reference sequence). After removal of 3 bases from V and 7 bases from J, the junction contained 9 bases not matched to a gene. CDR3 length: 15 residues. The chain's CDR3 is CSASPETGGPEKLFF. In DNA form, the CDR3 reads TGCAGTGCTAGCCCCGAGACAGGGGGTCCTGAAAAACTGTTTTTT.

This clonotype was seen once. The chain employs TRBV20-1 and TRBJ2-3, with 8 bases identical to TRBD1. V was clipped by 6 bases and J by 4 bases; unmatched bases: 6. This CDR3 contains 13 residues. Germline V lookup: CDR1 DFQATT, CDR2 SNEGSKA (reference sequence). The chain's CDR3 is CSANQGAADTQYF. The CDR3 nucleotides are TGCAGTGCAAACCAGGGGGCGGCAGATACGCAGTATTTT.

This clonotype was picked up many times. This chain links TRBV4-1 with TRBJ1-1; D not certain. V lost 0 bases to trimming and J lost 3 bases, with 8 bases between them. The CDR3 has 14 amino acids. Germline values: CDR1 MGHRA, CDR2 YSYEKL. The CDR3 DNA follows: TGCGCCAGCAGCCAAGAACACTTGTACACTGAAGCTTTCTTT. This translates into CASSQEHLYTEAFF.

Only a few counts were recorded for this clonotype. The V and J genes are TRBV2 and TRBJ1-5; TRBD1 matches at 7 bases. The CDR3 loop spans 15 amino acids. Unmatched junction bases numbered 12, after V lost 6 bases and J lost 7 bases. Germline CDR1 is SNHLY and CDR2 is FYNNEI. The CDR3 loop reads CASRLDREFRQPQHF. In DNA form, the CDR3 reads TGTGCCAGCAGACTTGACAGGGAGTTTAGGCAGCCCCAGCATTTT.

This clonotype has a handful of counts. The gene calls are TRBV2 and TRBJ2-5, with TRBD1 matching over 9 bases. This CDR3 is built from 15 residues. Trimming cost V 0 bases and J 11 bases; bases outside gene matches: 10. Germline V gives CDR1 SNHLY, CDR2 FYNNEI. CDR3 residues: CASSEAGGQGDKQYF. CDR3 nucleotides: TGTGCCAGCAGTGAAGCGGGGGGACAGGGAGACAAGCAGTACTTC.

This clonotype has a handful of counts. The J gene is TRBJ2-3, the V gene TRBV6-2 or TRBV6-3; D is perhaps TRBD1 (5 bases). The CDR3 extends over 14 amino acids. Trimming took 2 bases from V and 0 from J, leaving 6 bases between them. Germline lookup yields CDR1 MNHEY and CDR2 SVGEGT. Here the CDR3 reads CASSYGASTDTQYF. The DNA for the CDR3 is TGTGCCAGCAGTTACGGGGCCAGCACAGATACGCAGTATTTT.

The chain uses TRBV20-1 and TRBJ1-4; no definite D call. This CDR3 is built from 15 residues. Looked up from germline, CDR1 is DFQATT and CDR2 is SNEGSKA (reference sequence). The V and J ends lost 0 bases and 3 bases respectively, with 11 bases between them. CDR3 sequence (DNA): TGCAGTGCTAGAGATCTATACCCGGCTAATGAAAAACTGTTTTTT. Translating gives CSARDLYPANEKLFF.

This clonotype was seen a few times. This chain joins TRBV7-2 and TRBJ2-7, with 7 bases matching TRBD1. The J call may be incorrect, as the DNA end agrees better with TRBJ2-4. Germline V gene sequence: CDR1 SGHTA, CDR2 FQGNSA. The CDR3 is 13 residues long. CDR3 DNA: TGTGCCAGCAGCTTGTCTCAGGGGGACATTCAGTACTTC. Translating gives CASSLSQGDIQYF.

This clonotype was counted only a few times. The chain recombines TRBV4-1 with TRBJ2-1; possibly TRBD2 for D (5 bases). The length of the CDR3 is 15 residues. The germline V and J ends were trimmed by 1 base and 1 base, with 8 bases remaining between them. The germline CDR1 and CDR2 sequences are MGHRA and YSYEKL. In DNA, the CDR3 is TGCGCCAGCAGCCAAGGCGGGCGATCCTACAATGAGCAGTTCTTC. Translated: CASSQGGRSYNEQFF.

The chain is built from TRBV11-3 and TRBJ1-1; 10 bases match TRBD1. Germline V gene sequence: CDR1 SGHNT, CDR2 YENEEA. After removal of 5 bases from V and 1 base from J, the junction contained 10 bases not matched to a gene. The CDR3 consists of 17 residues. The CDR3 nucleotides are TGTGCCAGCAGCACACCGGGACAGGGGACGAGGAACACTGAAGCTTTCTTT. Amino acid sequence: CASSTPGQGTRNTEAFF.

The gene calls are TRBV5-5 and TRBJ2-7, with TRBD1 matching over 8 bases. This CDR3 has 17 amino acids. The J segment lost 2 bases and the V segment lost 2 bases, leaving 12 bases of the junction unmatched. The V gene's germline CDR1 is SGHKS and CDR2 YYEKEE (reference sequence). CDR3 amino acids: CASSFDTGGPLAYEQYF. DNA for the CDR3: TGTGCCAGCAGCTTTGATACAGGGGGTCCCTTAGCCTACGAGCAGTACTTC.

The chain carries TRBV12-3 or TRBV12-4 and TRBJ1-2, with 7 nucleotides matching TRBD1. The CDR3 length is 12 residues. The J segment lost 3 bases and the V segment lost 8 bases, leaving 3 bases of the junction unmatched. CDR3 loop: CASGQGDYGYTF. Written as DNA, the CDR3 is TGTGCCAGCGGGCAGGGGGACTATGGCTACACCTTC.

This clonotype has a handful of counts. The V and J genes are TRBV2 and TRBJ2-3; D not certain. The CDR3 spans 12 residues. The germline V gene encodes CDR1 SNHLY and CDR2 FYNNEI. Trimming left V 4 bases short and J 5 bases short, with 7 bases between. The CDR3 here is CASSGHEDTQYF. DNA of the CDR3: TGTGCCAGCAGTGGTCATGAAGATACGCAGTATTTT.

V gene TRBV13 combines with J gene TRBJ2-1; D is possibly TRBD2 (7 bases). This CDR3 has 15 amino acids. V lost 3 bases and J 7 bases, leaving 16 bases between the germline ends. Germline CDR1 PRHDT, CDR2 FYEKMQ (reference sequence). As DNA, the CDR3 is TGTGCCAGCAGCTTGGTTGGGGGGGGCTCTAATGAGCAGTTCTTC. It encodes CASSLVGGGSNEQFF.

The J gene is TRBJ2-1, the V gene TRBV5-1, with 11 positions matching TRBD2. Germline CDR1 SGHRS, CDR2 YFSETQ. This CDR3 is 18 amino acids long. V dropped 0 bases and J dropped 4; count of bases not matched to a gene: 9. As DNA, the CDR3 is TGCGCCAGCAGCTTGGCAGGGACAACTAGCGGGGGTTACAATGAGCAGTTCTTC. As protein: CASSLAGTTSGGYNEQFF.